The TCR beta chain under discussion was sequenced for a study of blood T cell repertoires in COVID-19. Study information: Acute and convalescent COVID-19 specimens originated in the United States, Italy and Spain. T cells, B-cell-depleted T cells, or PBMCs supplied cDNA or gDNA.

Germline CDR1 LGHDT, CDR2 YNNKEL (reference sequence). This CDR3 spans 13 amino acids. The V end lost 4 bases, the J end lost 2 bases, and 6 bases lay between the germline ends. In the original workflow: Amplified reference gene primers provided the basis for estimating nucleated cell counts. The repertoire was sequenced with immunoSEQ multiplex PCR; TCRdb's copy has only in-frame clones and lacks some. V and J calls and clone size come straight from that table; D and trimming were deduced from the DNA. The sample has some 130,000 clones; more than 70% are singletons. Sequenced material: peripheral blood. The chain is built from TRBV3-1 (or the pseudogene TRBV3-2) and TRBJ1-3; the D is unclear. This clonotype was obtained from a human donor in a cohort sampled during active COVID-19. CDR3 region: CASSPTAGNTIYF. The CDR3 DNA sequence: TGTGCCAGCAGCCCTACAGCTGGAAACACCATATATTTT.